This T cell receptor beta chain was identified during a study of identical twins. CDR3 length equals 12 residues. Germline trimming cut 2 bases from V and 13 bases from J; bases unmatched to any gene: 3. Per germline, CDR1 MNHEY and CDR2 SVGAGI. A template switching step contributed a universal primer site, while unique molecular identifiers were present in the cDNA. TCRdb re-called the 5' RACE reads with MiXCR, one entry per CDR3 protein. The table lists roughly 710,000 distinct CDR3 sequences, around 5.7% of them singletons. The table lists this clonotype with many counts. Its matching antigen is unknown. Study-level findings and limits: Low generation probability was overrepresented in out-of-frame alpha sequences shared by twins.

The chain recombines TRBV6-5 with TRBJ2-3; 10 bases are a match to TRBD1. Sequencing was done on a sample of naive T cells sorted from blood. The sequence was obtained from a man younger than 35 in good health. The CDR3 reads CASSYPTGGEYF. In DNA form, the CDR3 reads TGTGCCAGCAGTTACCCGACAGGGGGCGAGTATTTT.